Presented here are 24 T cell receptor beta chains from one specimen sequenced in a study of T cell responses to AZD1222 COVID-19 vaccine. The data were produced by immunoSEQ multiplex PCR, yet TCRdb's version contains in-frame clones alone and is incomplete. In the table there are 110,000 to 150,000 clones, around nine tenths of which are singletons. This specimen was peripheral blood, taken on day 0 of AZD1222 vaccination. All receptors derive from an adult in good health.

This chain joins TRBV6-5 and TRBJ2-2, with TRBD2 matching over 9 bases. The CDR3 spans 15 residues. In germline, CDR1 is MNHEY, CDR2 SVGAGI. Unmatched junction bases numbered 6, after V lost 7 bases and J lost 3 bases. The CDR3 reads CASKAGGPHTGELFF. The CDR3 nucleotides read TGTGCCAGCAAGGCGGGAGGGCCGCACACCGGGGAGCTGTTTTTT.

In DNA, the CDR3 is TGCAGTGCTAGTAGCGGGAGCCTCTACGAGCAGTACTTC. It yields the protein CSASSGSLYEQYF. This chain joins TRBV20-1 and TRBJ2-7; 9 positions match TRBD2. Germline V gene lookup returns CDR1 DFQATT and CDR2 SNEGSKA (reference sequence). Germline trimming cut 3 bases from V and 3 bases from J; bases unmatched to any gene: 3. The CDR3 sequence is 13 residues long.

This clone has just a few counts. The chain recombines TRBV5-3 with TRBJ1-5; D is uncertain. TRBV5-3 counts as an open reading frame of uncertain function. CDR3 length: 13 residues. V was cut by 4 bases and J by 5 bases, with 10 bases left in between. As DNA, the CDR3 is TGTGCCAGAAGCGGGCGGTGGGATCAGCCCCAGCATTTT. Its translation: CARSGRWDQPQHF.

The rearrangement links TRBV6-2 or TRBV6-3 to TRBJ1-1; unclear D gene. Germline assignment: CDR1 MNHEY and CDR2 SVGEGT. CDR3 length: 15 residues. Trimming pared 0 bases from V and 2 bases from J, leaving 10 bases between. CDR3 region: CASSYSQDGNTEAFF. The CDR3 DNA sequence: TGTGCCAGCAGTTACTCGCAGGATGGTAACACTGAAGCTTTCTTT.

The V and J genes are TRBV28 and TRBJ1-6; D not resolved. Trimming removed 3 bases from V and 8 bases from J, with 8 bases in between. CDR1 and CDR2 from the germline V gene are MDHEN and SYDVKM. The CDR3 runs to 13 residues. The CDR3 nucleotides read TGTGCCAGCAGTTTCCCAGGCCATTCACCCCTCCACTTT. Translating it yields CASSFPGHSPLHF.

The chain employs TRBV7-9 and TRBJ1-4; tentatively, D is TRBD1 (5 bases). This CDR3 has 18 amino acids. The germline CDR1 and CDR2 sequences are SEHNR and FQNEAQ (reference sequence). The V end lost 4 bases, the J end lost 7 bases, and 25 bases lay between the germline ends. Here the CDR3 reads CASSSPYSGIEFREKLFF. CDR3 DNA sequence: TGTGCCAGCAGCTCCCCCTACTCAGGGATCGAGTTTCGTGAAAAACTGTTTTTT.

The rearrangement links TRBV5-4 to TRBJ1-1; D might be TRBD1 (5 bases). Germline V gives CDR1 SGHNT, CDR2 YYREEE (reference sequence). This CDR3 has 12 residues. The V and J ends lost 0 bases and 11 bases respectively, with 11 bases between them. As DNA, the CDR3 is TGTGCCAGCAGCTTGGGGGGGTTCCATGCTTTCTTT. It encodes CASSLGGFHAFF.

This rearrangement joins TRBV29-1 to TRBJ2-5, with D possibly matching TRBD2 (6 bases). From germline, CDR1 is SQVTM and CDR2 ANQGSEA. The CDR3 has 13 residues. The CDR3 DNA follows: TGCAGTTTCTCATCGGGGGACCAAGAGACCCAGTACTTC. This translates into CSFSSGDQETQYF. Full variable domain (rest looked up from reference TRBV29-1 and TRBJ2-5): SAVISQKPSRDICQRGTSLTIQCQVDSQVTMMFWYRQQPGQSLTLIATANQGSEATYESGFVIDKFPISRPNLTFSTLTVSNMSPEDSSIYLCSFSSGDQETQYFGPGTRLLVL.

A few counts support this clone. The CDR3 here is CASSQWTNTEAFF. DNA for the CDR3: TGTGCCAGCAGCCAGTGGACCAACACTGAAGCTTTCTTT. The chain joins TRBV14 to TRBJ1-1; D unclear. V lost 3 bases and J 2 bases, leaving 7 bases between the germline ends. This CDR3 contains 13 residues. CDR1 SGHDN and CDR2 FVKESK come from the germline V gene.

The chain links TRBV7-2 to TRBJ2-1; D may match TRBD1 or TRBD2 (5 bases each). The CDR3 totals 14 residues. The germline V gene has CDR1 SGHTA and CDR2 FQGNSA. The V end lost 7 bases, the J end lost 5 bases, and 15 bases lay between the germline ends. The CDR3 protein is CASIRSGAHNEQFF. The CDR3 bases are TGTGCCAGCATCAGGTCCGGGGCCCACAATGAGCAGTTCTTC.

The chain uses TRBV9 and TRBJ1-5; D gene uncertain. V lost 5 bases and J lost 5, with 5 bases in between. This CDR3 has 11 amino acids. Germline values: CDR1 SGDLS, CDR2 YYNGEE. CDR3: CASRLDQPQHF. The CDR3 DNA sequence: TGTGCCAGCAGACTAGATCAGCCCCAGCATTTT.

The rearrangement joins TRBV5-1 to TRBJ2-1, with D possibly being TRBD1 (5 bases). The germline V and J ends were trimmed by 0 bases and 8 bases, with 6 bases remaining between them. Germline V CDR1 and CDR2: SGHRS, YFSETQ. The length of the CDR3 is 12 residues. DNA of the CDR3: TGCGCCAGCAGCTTGGAAGGGGATGAGCAGTTCTTC. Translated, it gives CASSLEGDEQFF.

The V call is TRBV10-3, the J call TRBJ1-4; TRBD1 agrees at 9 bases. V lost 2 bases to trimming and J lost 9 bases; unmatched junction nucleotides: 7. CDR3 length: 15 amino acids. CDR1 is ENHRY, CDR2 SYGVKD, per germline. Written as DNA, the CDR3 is TGTGCCATCAGTGAGGGGACAGGGCGAAGGAAAAAACTGTTTTTT. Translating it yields CAISEGTGRRKKLFF.

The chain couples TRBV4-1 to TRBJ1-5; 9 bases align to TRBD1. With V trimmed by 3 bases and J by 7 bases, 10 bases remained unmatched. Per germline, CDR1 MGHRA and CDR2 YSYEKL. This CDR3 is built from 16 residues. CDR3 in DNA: TGCGCCAGCAGCCACCAACAGGGGGCGGGATTCCAGCCCCAGCATTTT. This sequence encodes CASSHQQGAGFQPQHF.

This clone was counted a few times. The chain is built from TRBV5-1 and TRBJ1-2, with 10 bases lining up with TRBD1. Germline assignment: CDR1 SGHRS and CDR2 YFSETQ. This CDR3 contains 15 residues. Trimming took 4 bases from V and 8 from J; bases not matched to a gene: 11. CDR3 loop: CASSGPGQGSEGYTF. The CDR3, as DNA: TGCGCCAGCAGCGGTCCGGGACAGGGGAGTGAAGGCTACACCTTC.

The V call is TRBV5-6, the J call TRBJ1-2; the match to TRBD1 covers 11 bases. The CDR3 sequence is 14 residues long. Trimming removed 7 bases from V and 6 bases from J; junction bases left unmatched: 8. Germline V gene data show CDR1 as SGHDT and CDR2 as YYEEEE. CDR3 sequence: CASGDRGRKHGYTF. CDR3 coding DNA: TGTGCCAGCGGGGACAGGGGGAGAAAGCATGGCTACACCTTC.

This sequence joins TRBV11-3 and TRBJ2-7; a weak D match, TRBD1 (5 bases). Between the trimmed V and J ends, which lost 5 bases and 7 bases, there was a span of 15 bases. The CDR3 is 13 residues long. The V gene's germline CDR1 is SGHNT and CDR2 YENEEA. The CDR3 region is CASSPGPMGEQYF. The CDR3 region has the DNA TGTGCCAGCAGCCCAGGGCCTATGGGTGAGCAGTACTTC. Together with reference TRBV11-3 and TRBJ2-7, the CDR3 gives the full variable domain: EAGVVQSPRYKIIEKKQPVAFWCNPISGHNTLYWYLQNLGQGPELLIRYENEEAVDDSQLPKDRFSAERLKGVDSTLKIQPAELGDSAVYLCASSPGPMGEQYFGPGTRLTVT.

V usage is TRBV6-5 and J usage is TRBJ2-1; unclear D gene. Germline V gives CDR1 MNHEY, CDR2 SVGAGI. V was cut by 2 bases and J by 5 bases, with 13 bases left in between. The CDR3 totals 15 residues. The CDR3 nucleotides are TGTGCCAGCAGTTACAAGGCTAGGAGTCACAATGAGCAGTTCTTC. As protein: CASSYKARSHNEQFF.

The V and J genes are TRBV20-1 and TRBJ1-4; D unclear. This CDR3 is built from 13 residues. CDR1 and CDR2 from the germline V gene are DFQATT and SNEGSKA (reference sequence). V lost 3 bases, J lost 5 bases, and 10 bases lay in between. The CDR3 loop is CSASFLGNEKLFF. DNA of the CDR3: TGCAGTGCTAGTTTTTTGGGGAATGAAAAACTGTTTTTT.

Here the CDR3 DNA reads TGTGCCACGAGTTCCGAGAACACCGGGGAGCTGTTTTTT. It encodes CATSSENTGELFF. This sequence joins TRBV24-1 and TRBJ2-2, with D hard to call. The CDR3 is made up of 13 amino acids. Germline V gene lookup returns CDR1 KGHDR and CDR2 SFDVKD. Between the trimmed V and J ends, which lost 10 bases and 1 base, there was a span of 9 bases.

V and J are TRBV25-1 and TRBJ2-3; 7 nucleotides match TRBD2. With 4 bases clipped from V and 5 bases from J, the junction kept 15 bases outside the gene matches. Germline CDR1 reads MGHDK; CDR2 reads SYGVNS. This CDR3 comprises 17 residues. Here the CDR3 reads CASSVIGAGFAKDTQYF. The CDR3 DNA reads TGTGCCAGCAGTGTGATAGGAGCGGGATTTGCGAAAGATACGCAGTATTTT.

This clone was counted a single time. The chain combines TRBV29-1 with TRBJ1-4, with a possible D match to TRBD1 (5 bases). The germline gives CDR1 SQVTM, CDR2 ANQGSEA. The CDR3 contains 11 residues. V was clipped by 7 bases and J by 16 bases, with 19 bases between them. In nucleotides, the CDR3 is TGCAGCGCCGATGGGGCGAGGGGACCGTTTTTT. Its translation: CSADGARGPFF.

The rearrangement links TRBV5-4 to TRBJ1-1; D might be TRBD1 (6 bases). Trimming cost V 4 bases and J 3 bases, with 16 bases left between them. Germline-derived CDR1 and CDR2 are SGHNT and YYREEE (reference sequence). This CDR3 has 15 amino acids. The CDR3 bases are TGTGCCAGCAGCACCAAATCAGGGGCGGACACTGAAGCTTTCTTT. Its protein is CASSTKSGADTEAFF.

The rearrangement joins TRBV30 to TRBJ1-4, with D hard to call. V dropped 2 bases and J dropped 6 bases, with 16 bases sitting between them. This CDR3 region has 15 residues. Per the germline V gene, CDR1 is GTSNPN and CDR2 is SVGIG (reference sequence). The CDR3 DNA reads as TGTGCCTGGAGTCCCCGGACGGGATACTATGAAAAACTGTTTTTT. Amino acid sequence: CAWSPRTGYYEKLFF.